One sample yielded the 29 T cell receptor beta chains listed below, sequenced in a study of Graves' ophthalmopathy and Graves' hyperthyroidism. Using RNA transcripts, the TCR beta CDR3 regions were amplified. Investigators did first-round RT-PCR with HTBI primers, then second-round multiplex PCR. TCRdb analysed the multiplex PCR reads with MiXCR anew, one entry per CDR3 protein. The table records 740,000 or so distinct CDR3 sequences, roughly two fifths of them present only once. Specimen: peripheral blood. The receptor set was obtained from an adult man with Graves' ophthalmopathy.

The chain employs TRBV25-1 and TRBJ2-2, with no clear D. V was trimmed by 2 bases and J by 1 base, leaving 8 bases between them. The CDR3 consists of 15 residues. Per the germline V gene, CDR1 is MGHDK and CDR2 is SYGVNS. CDR3 coding DNA: TGTGCCAGCAGTGAAAGGGCGCGGAACACCGGGGAGCTGTTTTTT. Amino acids: CASSERARNTGELFF.

Ten or more counts support this clonotype. The chain has TRBV7-9 and TRBJ1-1, with D hard to call. Germline loops: CDR1 SEHNR, CDR2 FQNEAQ (reference sequence). V was pared by 5 bases and J by 2 bases, with 15 bases between. This CDR3 has 15 amino acids. CDR3 loop: CASSHRAGVNTEAFF. CDR3 in DNA: TGTGCCAGCAGCCATCGTGCGGGAGTAAACACTGAAGCTTTCTTT.

The rearrangement links TRBV7-9 to TRBJ2-5; D unresolved. The V gene's germline CDR1 is SEHNR and CDR2 FQNEAQ (reference sequence). This CDR3 spans 12 amino acids. V was shortened by 6 bases and J by 2 bases, with 7 bases between the two germline ends. The CDR3 nucleotides read TGTGCCAGCAGTAATGGACAAGAGACCCAGTACTTC. This sequence encodes CASSNGQETQYF. Combining the CDR3 with reference TRBV7-9 and TRBJ2-5 gives the whole variable domain DTGVSQNPRHKITKRGQNVTFRCDPISEHNRLYWYRQTLGQGPEFLTYFQNEAQLEKSRLLSDRFSAERPKGSFSTLEIQRTEQGDSAMYLCASSNGQETQYFGPGTRLLVL.

This CDR3 reads CASSPFPSYEQYF. In DNA form, the CDR3 reads TGTGCCAGCAGTCCCTTCCCCTCCTACGAGCAGTACTTC. The rearrangement links TRBV7-9 to TRBJ2-7, with D unresolved. V was trimmed by 6 bases and J by 0 bases, leaving 9 bases between them. The CDR3 is 13 residues long. The germline V gene has CDR1 SEHNR and CDR2 FQNEAQ (reference sequence).

V gene TRBV10-1 combines with J gene TRBJ2-7; no firm D call. Germline V lookup: CDR1 WNHNN, CDR2 SYGVQD (reference sequence). The CDR3 has 13 residues. V was trimmed by 6 bases and J by 6 bases, leaving 15 bases between them. CDR3 sequence: CASSQRLGGEQYF. The CDR3 DNA follows: TGCGCCAGCAGCCAACGCCTAGGTGGCGAGCAGTACTTC.

The genes are TRBV29-1 and TRBJ2-5; 7 positions agree with TRBD2. The trim removed 7 bases at V and 6 bases at J, leaving 8 bases unmatched. The germline V gene has CDR1 SQVTM and CDR2 ANQGSEA. This CDR3 spans 12 amino acids. DNA of the CDR3: TGCAGCGCCAAAAGCGGGGTGCAGACCCAGTACTTC. Protein: CSAKSGVQTQYF.

The chain links TRBV24-1 to TRBJ1-5; D gene unclear. Per germline, CDR1 KGHDR and CDR2 SFDVKD. This CDR3 is 18 amino acids long. Trimming cost V 11 bases and J 0 bases, with 25 bases left between them. CDR3 sequence reads: CASIAITRATYSNQPQHF. CDR3 DNA: TGTGCCAGCATTGCGATCACCCGAGCGACTTATAGCAATCAGCCCCAGCATTTT.

As regards this clonotype: Being one base from a much bigger clone, this may be a read error. The chain has TRBV7-9 and TRBJ1-4, with TRBD1 matching over 7 bases. The CDR3 spans 12 residues. The germline CDR1 and CDR2 sequences are SEHNR and FQNEAQ (reference sequence). With V trimmed by 5 bases and J by 11 bases, 5 bases remained unmatched. The CDR3: CASSRGQLKLFF. CDR3 DNA: TGTGCCAGCAGCCGGGGACAGTTGAAACTGTTTTTT.

The gene calls are TRBV9 and TRBJ2-7; D is ambiguous. With 4 bases removed from V and 4 bases from J, the gap between germline ends came to 12 bases. Germline values: CDR1 SGDLS, CDR2 YYNGEE. CDR3 length equals 13 residues. The CDR3 DNA follows: TGTGCCAGCAGCCCCTCAGAAATTTACGAGCAGTACTTC. It translates to CASSPSEIYEQYF.

As for this clonotype: At one end the junction does not follow the germline gene, possibly because of a read error. The chain joins TRBV19 to TRBJ1-4; tentative D call: TRBD1 (6 bases). CDR3 size: 17 residues. CDR1 and CDR2 (germline): LNHDA, SQIVND (reference sequence). CDR3 bases: TGTGCCAGCAGCTTGTCGACAGGACACCCTTATAATGAAAAACTGTTCTTT. Its protein is CASSLSTGHPYNEKLFF. The variable domain in full, with the rest retrieved from reference TRBV19 and TRBJ1-4, is DGGITQSPKYLFRKEGQNVTLSCEQNLNHDAMYWYRQDPGQGLRLIYYSQIVNDFQKGDIAEGYSVSREKKESFPLTVTSAQKNPTAFYLCASSLSTGHPYNEKLFFGSGTQLSVL.

The genes are TRBV7-9 and TRBJ1-1, with 8 positions matching TRBD1. Looked up from germline, CDR1 is SEHNR and CDR2 is FQNEAQ (reference sequence). The CDR3 has 19 residues. Trimming took 5 bases from V and 4 from J; bases not matched to a gene: 21. CDR3: CASSSGDRGLRIMSTEAFF. The CDR3 DNA reads TGTGCCAGCAGCAGCGGCGACAGGGGACTACGAATCATGAGCACTGAAGCTTTCTTT. Looking up the rest from reference TRBV7-9 and TRBJ1-1 gives the full variable domain: DTGVSQNPRHKITKRGQNVTFRCDPISEHNRLYWYRQTLGQGPEFLTYFQNEAQLEKSRLLSDRFSAERPKGSFSTLEIQRTEQGDSAMYLCASSSGDRGLRIMSTEAFFGQGTRLTVV.

This clonotype was detected only once. An end of the junction differs from the germline gene, which may be a read error. This chain connects TRBV10-3 to TRBJ2-3; D is ambiguous. The germline V gene has CDR1 ENHRY and CDR2 SYGVKD. The CDR3 has 13 residues. The CDR3 is CASSERRRDTQYF. The CDR3 region has the DNA TGTGCCAGCAGTGAACGTCGGAGAGATACGCAGTATTTT.

Details on this clonotype: An end of the junction does not agree with germline; a read error may underlie this. The chain carries TRBV6-5 and TRBJ1-6, with D unclear. The length of the CDR3 is 16 residues. Germline CDR1 and CDR2: MNHEY and SVGAGI. CDR3 in amino acids: CAISYSGSLMSSPLHF. CDR3 in DNA: TGTGCCATCAGTTACTCCGGCTCGTTAATGAGTTCACCCCTCCACTTT.

This clonotype has only a few counts. V is TRBV20-1 and J is TRBJ2-7; 12 nucleotides match TRBD1. The trim removed 3 bases at V and 4 bases at J, leaving 7 bases unmatched. The CDR3 is 15 amino acids. The germline CDR1 and CDR2 sequences are DFQATT and SNEGSKA (reference sequence). The chain's CDR3 is CSASTGTGGAYEQYF. CDR3 in DNA: TGCAGTGCTAGTACCGGGACAGGGGGCGCATACGAGCAGTACTTC.

About this clonotype itself: At one of its ends the junction is not consistent with the germline gene, which may arise from a read error. V usage is TRBV15 and J usage is TRBJ2-7, with 8 bases that match TRBD1. There are 14 residues in the CDR3. Germline CDR1 LNHNV, CDR2 YYDKDF (reference sequence). The CDR3 loop is CATSRELTGDELYF. The CDR3 DNA is TGTGCCACCAGCAGGGAACTGACAGGGGATGAGCTGTACTTC.

This chain uses TRBV9 with TRBJ2-7; 9 nucleotides match TRBD1. Trimming cost V 5 bases and J 3 bases; bases outside gene matches: 3. This CDR3 has 13 amino acids. Germline CDR1 and CDR2: SGDLS and YYNGEE. This chain's CDR3 is CASRVTGGYEQYF. CDR3 coding DNA: TGTGCCAGCAGAGTGACAGGGGGCTACGAGCAGTACTTC.

The CDR3: CASSRTGDGSPLHF. CDR3 bases: TGTGCCAGCAGCCGGACAGGGGATGGTTCACCCCTCCACTTT. V gene TRBV7-6 combines with J gene TRBJ1-6, with TRBD1 matching 9 bases. The CDR3 is made up of 14 amino acids. Germline CDR1 and CDR2: SGHVS and FNYEAQ. V dropped 5 bases and J dropped 9; count of bases not matched to a gene: 5.

Turning to this clonotype: The germline gene is not matched at one end of the junction; a read error may be the cause. The chain is built from TRBV2 and TRBJ2-5; 7 bases line up with TRBD1. Germline CDR1 and CDR2: SNHLY and FYNNEI. The CDR3 has 12 amino acids. The CDR3 DNA sequence: TGTGCCAGCAGTGAAGGGGGACAGACCAAGTACTTC. Translating it yields CASSEGGQTKYF. Full variable domain (rest looked up from reference TRBV2 and TRBJ2-5): EPEVTQTPSHQVTQMGQEVILRCVPISNHLYFYWYRQILGQKVEFLVSFYNNEISEKSEIFDDQFSVERPDGSNFTLKIRSTKLEDSAMYFCASSEGGQTKYFGPGTRLLVL.

The table lists this clonotype with a few counts. The V gene is TRBV4-1, the J gene TRBJ1-2; D possibly corresponds to TRBD1 (5 bases). The CDR3 consists of 14 residues. Deletions cut 4 bases from V and 3 bases from J, with 12 bases between. The germline V gene encodes CDR1 MGHRA and CDR2 YSYEKL. This chain's CDR3 is CASSPTARDYGYTF. CDR3 nucleotides: TGCGCCAGCAGCCCGACGGCCAGGGACTATGGCTACACCTTC.

This clonotype has a handful of counts. This clone may be a read error of a much larger clone one base away. The gene calls are TRBV5-1 and TRBJ2-5; D unclear. The CDR3 has 12 amino acids. Germline CDR1 is SGHRS and CDR2 is YFSETQ. The CDR3 nucleotides read TGCGCCAGCAGCATCGACCGCTTTCTACAGCACTTC. Encoded protein: CASSIDRFLQHF. Full variable domain (missing parts from reference TRBV5-1 and TRBJ2-5): KAGVTQTPRYLIKTRGQQVTLSCSPISGHRSVSWYQQTPGQGLQFLFEYFSETQRNKGNFPGRFSGRQFSNSRSEMNVSTLELGDSALYLCASSIDRFLQHFGPGTRLLVL.

This sequence joins TRBV10-2 and TRBJ1-4; 10 nucleotides line up with TRBD1. The V gene's germline CDR1 is WSHSY and CDR2 SAAADI. The CDR3 runs 15 residues. The V segment lost 10 bases and the J segment 7 bases; nucleotides outside the gene matches: 12. The CDR3 loop is CATSYPGQGREKLFF. In nucleotides, the CDR3 is TGCGCCACCTCGTATCCGGGACAGGGGCGTGAAAAACTGTTTTTT.

Only a few counts were recorded for this clonotype. V is TRBV4-3 and J is TRBJ2-7, with 10 positions matching TRBD1. Germline lookup yields CDR1 LGHNA and CDR2 YSLEER. The CDR3 totals 15 residues. V trimming: 3 bases; J trimming: 2 bases; junction bases outside the gene matches: 4. As DNA, the CDR3 is TGCGCCAGCAGCCAGCGACAGGGGGCTCCCTACGAGCAGTACTTC. Amino acid sequence: CASSQRQGAPYEQYF.

In its sample, this clonotype was seen many times. The chain has TRBV9 and TRBJ1-2, with TRBD1 as a possible D gene (6 bases). Germline CDR1 SGDLS, CDR2 YYNGEE. CDR3 length: 14 amino acids. The V end lost 3 bases, the J end lost 7 bases, and 16 bases lay between the germline ends. The CDR3, as DNA: TGTGCCAGCAGCGAAGAACAGGGACTTGGTGGCTACACCTTC. Amino acid sequence: CASSEEQGLGGYTF.

J is TRBJ2-7 and V is TRBV7-9; TRBD1 matches at 7 bases. This CDR3 has 14 residues. In germline, CDR1 is SEHNR, CDR2 FQNEAQ (reference sequence). Unmatched junction bases numbered 6, after V lost 6 bases and J lost 1 base. In nucleotides, the CDR3 is TGTGCCAGCAGTTACTACAGGGGATCCTACGAGCAGTACTTC. Translating it yields CASSYYRGSYEQYF.

CDR3: CATSARPGTGDQPQHF. In DNA, the CDR3 is TGTGCCACCAGTGCTCGCCCTGGGACAGGGGATCAGCCCCAGCATTTT. This chain connects TRBV24-1 to TRBJ1-5; 10 bases are a match to TRBD1. Germline CDR1 is KGHDR and CDR2 is SFDVKD. The length of the CDR3 is 16 residues. Trimming took 5 bases from V and 5 from J; bases not matched to a gene: 8.

The chain links TRBV7-9 to TRBJ1-2; TRBD1 aligns across 7 bases. Germline V gives CDR1 SEHNR, CDR2 FQNEAQ (reference sequence). The CDR3 sequence is 15 residues long. J lost 8 bases, V lost 5 bases, and 14 bases had no gene match. For the CDR3, the DNA is TGTGCCAGCAGCCCTAGGGGCAGGGGGTCATTGGGCTACACCTTC. Encoded protein: CASSPRGRGSLGYTF.

This clonotype appeared many times. V and J are TRBV7-2 and TRBJ1-6; D may be TRBD1 (6 bases). V was pared by 4 bases and J by 9 bases, with 13 bases between. This CDR3 has 14 residues. Germline CDR1 and CDR2: SGHTA and FQGNSA. CDR3 residues: CASSSTGFSSPLHF. DNA of the CDR3: TGTGCCAGCAGCTCCACAGGGTTTAGTTCACCCCTCCACTTT.

J is TRBJ1-1 and V is TRBV25-1; unclear D gene. The CDR3 consists of 15 residues. Trimming removed 5 bases at V and 4 bases at J, with 17 bases between. Germline CDR1 reads MGHDK; CDR2 reads SYGVNS. CDR3 coding DNA: TGTGCCAGCAGTCCTCGGGGAGTGGGAAGCACTGAAGCTTTCTTT. Amino acid sequence: CASSPRGVGSTEAFF.

The V gene is TRBV15, the J gene TRBJ2-2; no reliable D call. The CDR3 spans 17 residues. The V gene's germline CDR1 is LNHNV and CDR2 YYDKDF (reference sequence). Trimming removed 3 bases from V and 2 bases from J, with 16 bases in between. CDR3 coding DNA: TGTGCCACCAGCAGCGATCTAGGGCTGAGTAACACCGGGGAGCTGTTTTTT. It is translated as CATSSDLGLSNTGELFF.